A selection of T cell receptor beta chains follows, all from one sample in a study of blood T cells in healthy people across ages. TCRdb itself ran the 5' RACE reads through MiXCR, one entry per CDR3 protein. The table lists approximately 900,000 distinct CDR3 sequences, around 29% of them singletons. The same data also contributed to another study, on T cells of mothers and their children.

The sample consisted of blood. The receptors were gathered from a woman between 35 and 50 years old in good health. CDR3s include the opening cysteine and the closing phenylalanine or tryptophan. The D gene is left open where the match is weak. A row's size may be missing; if present it is once, few, many or a size class.

NA	NA	TRBV7-3	TRBJ1-1	TGTGCCAGCAGCCCCGCAGAGGGTGAAGCTTTCTTT	CASSPAEGEAFF
few	NA	TRBV25-1	TRBJ1-4	TGTGCCAGCACCGGGGCAACTAATGAAAAACTGTTTTTT	CASTGATNEKLFF
NA	NA	TRBV12-3/TRBV12-4	TRBJ2-3	TGTGCCAGCAATCCGACACGAGATACGCAGTATTTT	CASNPTRDTQYF
many	TRBD2	TRBV7-9	TRBJ2-5	TGTGCCAGCAGCTACGGACTAGCGGGGGGGCCAGAGACCCAGTACTTC	CASSYGLAGGPETQYF
many	NA	TRBV7-8	TRBJ1-5	TGTGCCAGCAGCTCCGACCAGGGTAGCTCTCAGCCCCAGCATTTT	CASSSDQGSSQPQHF
few	NA	TRBV9	TRBJ2-7	TGTGCCAGCAGCGCCGGGACATCCAGCTACGAGCAGTACTTC	CASSAGTSSYEQYF
NA	NA	TRBV14	TRBJ1-1	TGTGCCAGCAGCCGGGGGTACAACACTGAAGCTTTCTTT	CASSRGYNTEAFF
NA	NA	TRBV7-2	TRBJ2-2	TGTGCCAGCAGCGCGAGGCGGGGACCGAACACCGGGGAGCTGTTTTTT	CASSARRGPNTGELFF
many	TRBD1	TRBV19	TRBJ2-7	TGTGCCAGTAGTACCGAAATGACAGGGGTCGGCGAGCAGTACTTC	CASSTEMTGVGEQYF
NA	TRBD2	TRBV28	TRBJ2-3	TGTGCCAGCTCCTGGGGGACTAGCGGGAGGGCCGGGACAGATACGCAGTATTTT	CASSWGTSGRAGTDTQYF
many	TRBD2	TRBV2	TRBJ2-1	TGTGCCAGCAGTGACCGGACTAGCGGGGGGGCAGATGAGCAGTTCTTC	CASSDRTSGGADEQFF
many	TRBD2	TRBV11-2	TRBJ2-1	TGTGCCAGCAGCCTCCAAGCGGGGGGCTCCTACAATGAGCAGTTCTTC	CASSLQAGGSYNEQFF
NA	NA	TRBV20-1	TRBJ2-5	TGCAGTGCTAGAGGGGCGTCGAGGCTTGGTCCAGAGACCCAGTACTTC	CSARGASRLGPETQYF
few	NA	TRBV20-1	TRBJ1-1	TGCAGTGCCAGCCCGGGGAACACTGAAGCTTTCTTT	CSASPGNTEAFF
many	TRBD2	TRBV2	TRBJ2-5	TGTGCCAGCAAGGGACTAGGCGAGGAGACCCAGTACTTC	CASKGLGEETQYF
few	NA	TRBV5-6	TRBJ2-5	TGTGCCAGCAACTTCCGGGGGAGGCCCTCCAAAGAGACCCAGTACTTC	CASNFRGRPSKETQYF
NA	TRBD1	TRBV18	TRBJ2-7	TGTGCCAGCTCACAACAACCAGTAGGAAACAGGGGTAAGATCGGGGAGCAGTACTTC	CASSQQPVGNRGKIGEQYF
NA	TRBD1	TRBV9	TRBJ1-6	TGTGCCAGCAGCGTAGCTGGGACAGGAGTATCACCCCTCCACTTT	CASSVAGTGVSPLHF
many	NA	TRBV18	TRBJ2-7	TGTGCCAGCTCAGGCTCCGGGAGCTACGAGCAGTACTTC	CASSGSGSYEQYF
few	NA	TRBV9	TRBJ2-2	TGTGCCAGCAGCTATCGGGACTGGAACACCGGGGAGCTGTTTTTT	CASSYRDWNTGELFF
many	NA	TRBV5-1	TRBJ2-7	TGCGCCAGCAGCCCCGGGGGATCCTACTCCTACGAGCAGTACTTC	CASSPGGSYSYEQYF
NA	NA	TRBV5-1	TRBJ2-1	TGCGCCAGCAGCCCCTGGGGGGCCAACTCCTACAATGAGCAGTTCTTC	CASSPWGANSYNEQFF
many	TRBD1	TRBV13	TRBJ2-7	TGTGCCAGCAGCATAAGAGGGGGCATTTTCGAGCAGTACTTC	CASSIRGGIFEQYF
few	TRBD2	TRBV6-6	TRBJ2-3	TGTGCCAGCAGTTCCAGGACTAGCGGAGATACGCAGTATTTT	CASSSRTSGDTQYF
few	NA	TRBV5-1	TRBJ2-6	TGCGCCAGCAGCTTCGCGGGCCTCGCCCCTGGGGCCAACGTCCTGACTTTC	CASSFAGLAPGANVLTF
NA	NA	TRBV7-2	TRBJ1-2	TGTGCCAGCAGCTTAGCGGTACAGTCCTATGGCTACACCTTC	CASSLAVQSYGYTF
few	NA	TRBV9	TRBJ2-1	TGTGCCAGCAGCGTAGTAGGACAGCGGGGTGGTAATGAGCAGTTCTTC	CASSVVGQRGGNEQFF
NA	NA	TRBV7-2	TRBJ1-4	TGTGCCAGCAGCCCACGACAGGCCTTAAATGAAAAACTGTTTTTT	CASSPRQALNEKLFF
NA	NA	TRBV12-3/TRBV12-4	TRBJ2-3	TGTGCCAGCAGTTTTGCCAGCGCGAGCACAGATACGCAGTATTTT	CASSFASASTDTQYF
few	NA	TRBV27	TRBJ2-7	TGTGCCAGCAGTCTGTGGATAGGGTACGAGCAGTACTTC	CASSLWIGYEQYF